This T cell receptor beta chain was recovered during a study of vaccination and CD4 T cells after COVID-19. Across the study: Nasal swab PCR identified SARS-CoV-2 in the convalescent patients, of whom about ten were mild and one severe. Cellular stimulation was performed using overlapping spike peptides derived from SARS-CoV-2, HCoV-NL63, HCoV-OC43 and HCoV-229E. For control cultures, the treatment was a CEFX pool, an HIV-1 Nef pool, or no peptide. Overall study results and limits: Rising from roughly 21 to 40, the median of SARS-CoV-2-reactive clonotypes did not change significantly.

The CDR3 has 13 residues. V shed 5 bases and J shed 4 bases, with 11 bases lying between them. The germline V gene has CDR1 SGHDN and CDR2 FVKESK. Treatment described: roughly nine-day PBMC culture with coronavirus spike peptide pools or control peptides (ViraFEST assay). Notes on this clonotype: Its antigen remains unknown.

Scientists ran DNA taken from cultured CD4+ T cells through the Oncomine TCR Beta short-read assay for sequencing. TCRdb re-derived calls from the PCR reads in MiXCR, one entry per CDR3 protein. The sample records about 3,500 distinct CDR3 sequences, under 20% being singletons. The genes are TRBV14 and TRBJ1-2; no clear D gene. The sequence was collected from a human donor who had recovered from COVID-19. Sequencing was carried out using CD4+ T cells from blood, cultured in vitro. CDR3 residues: CASSSDYLYGYTF. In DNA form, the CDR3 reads TGTGCCAGCAGCTCAGACTATCTCTATGGCTACACCTTC.